This TCR beta chain was sequenced during a study of cytomegalovirus exposure and HLA in healthy donors. The PCR employed 60 Vbeta primers together with 13 Jbeta primers. Here immunoSEQ multiplex PCR was the method, and the copy in TCRdb shows in-frame clones only, minus some. This table has 85,000 to 100,000 clones, around 70% appearing once. Study-wide points: When analyzed later, a missense DCLRE1C variant was found to be linked to TCR beta V- and J-gene trimming.

The CDR3 length is 16 residues. Germline-derived CDR1 and CDR2 are MNHNY and SVGAGI (reference sequence). V dropped 2 bases and J dropped 4 bases, with 17 bases sitting between them. This clone was seen just once. The antigen remains unidentified. Sequenced: PBMCs. This clonotype was obtained from a man in his fifties or sixties in good health and CMV-seronegative. The genes are TRBV6-6 and TRBJ2-5; D is possibly TRBD1 (6 bases). DNA for the CDR3: TGTGCCAGCAGTTACCCCGGGGCAGGGGCTGCAGAGACCCAGTACTTC. Its protein product is CASSYPGAGAAETQYF.